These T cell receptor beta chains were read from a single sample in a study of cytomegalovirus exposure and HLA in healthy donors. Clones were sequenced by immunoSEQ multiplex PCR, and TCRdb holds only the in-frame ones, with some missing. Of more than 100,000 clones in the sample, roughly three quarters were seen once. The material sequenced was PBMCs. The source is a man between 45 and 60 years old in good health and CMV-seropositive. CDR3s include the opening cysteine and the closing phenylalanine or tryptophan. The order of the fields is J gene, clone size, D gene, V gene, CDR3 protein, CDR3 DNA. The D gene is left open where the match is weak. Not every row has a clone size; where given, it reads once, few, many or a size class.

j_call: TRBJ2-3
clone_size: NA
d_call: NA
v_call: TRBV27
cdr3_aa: CASSEGAGDSTSTDTQYF
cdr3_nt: TGTGCCAGCAGTGAGGGGGCAGGGGACTCAACTAGCACAGATACGCAGTATTTT

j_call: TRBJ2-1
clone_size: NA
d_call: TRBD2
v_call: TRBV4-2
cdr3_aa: CASSQDSAGAAYNEQFF
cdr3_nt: TGTGCCAGCAGCCAAGATTCTGCGGGAGCAGCCTACAATGAGCAGTTCTTC

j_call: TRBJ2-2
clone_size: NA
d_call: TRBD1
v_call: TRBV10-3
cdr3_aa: CATHPLSRDRGRTGELFF
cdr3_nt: TGTGCCACCCACCCGCTAAGCCGGGACAGGGGTCGCACCGGGGAGCTGTTTTTT

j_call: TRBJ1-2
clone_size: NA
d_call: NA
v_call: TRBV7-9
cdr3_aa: CSSSFGHPANYGYTF
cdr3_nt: TGTTCCAGCAGCTTTGGACACCCAGCTAACTATGGCTACACCTTC

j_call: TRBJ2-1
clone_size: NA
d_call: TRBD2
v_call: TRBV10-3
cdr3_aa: CAIRSSGVTEQFF
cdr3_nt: TGTGCCATCAGAAGTAGCGGGGTCACTGAGCAGTTCTTC

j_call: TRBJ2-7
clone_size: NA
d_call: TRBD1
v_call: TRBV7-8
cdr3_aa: CASSSRGGTGGLYEQYF
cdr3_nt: TGTGCCAGCAGCTCCAGGGGAGGGACAGGGGGCCTCTACGAGCAGTACTTC

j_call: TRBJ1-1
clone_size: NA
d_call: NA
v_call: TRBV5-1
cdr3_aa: CASSLLMGRRTEAFF
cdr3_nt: TGCGCCAGCAGCTTGTTAATGGGGAGGAGGACTGAAGCTTTCTTT

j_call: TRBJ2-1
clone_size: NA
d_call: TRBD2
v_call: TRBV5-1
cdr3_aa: CASSFTSGSSYNEQFF
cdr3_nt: TGCGCCAGCAGCTTCACTAGCGGGAGTTCCTACAATGAGCAGTTCTTC

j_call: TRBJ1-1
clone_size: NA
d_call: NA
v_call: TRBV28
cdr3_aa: CASSLGGARGMNTEAFF
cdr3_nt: TGTGCCAGCAGTTTAGGGGGGGCGAGGGGGATGAACACTGAAGCTTTCTTT

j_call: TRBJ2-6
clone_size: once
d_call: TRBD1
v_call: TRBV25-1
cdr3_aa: CASSARQGLVSGANVLTF
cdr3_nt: TGTGCCAGCAGTGCCCGACAGGGCCTCGTCTCTGGGGCCAACGTCCTGACTTTC

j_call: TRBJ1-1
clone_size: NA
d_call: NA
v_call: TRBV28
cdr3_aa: CASSLPRHNQRAEAFF
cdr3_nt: TGTGCCAGCAGTTTACCTCGACACAACCAGAGGGCTGAAGCTTTCTTT

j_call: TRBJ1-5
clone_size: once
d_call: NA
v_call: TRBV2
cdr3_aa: CASSEARVSRIAQPQHF
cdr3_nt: TGTGCCAGCAGTGAAGCGCGGGTATCCAGGATCGCTCAGCCCCAGCATTTT

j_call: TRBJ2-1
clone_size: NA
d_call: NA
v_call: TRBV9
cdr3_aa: CASSVGTSNPTPLYNEQFF
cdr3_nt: TGTGCCAGCAGCGTAGGAACTAGTAATCCCACTCCGTTATACAATGAGCAGTTCTTC

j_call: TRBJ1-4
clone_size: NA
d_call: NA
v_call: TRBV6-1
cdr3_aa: CACRQSNEKLFF
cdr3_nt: TGTGCCTGCAGACAGTCTAATGAAAAACTGTTTTTT

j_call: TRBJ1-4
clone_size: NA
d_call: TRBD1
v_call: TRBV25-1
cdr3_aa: CASSAGQGVVEKLFF
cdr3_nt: TGTGCCAGCAGCGCGGGACAGGGGGTGGTTGAAAAACTGTTTTTT

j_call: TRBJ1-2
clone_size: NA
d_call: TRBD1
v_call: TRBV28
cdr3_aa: CASSSDRVGYGYTF
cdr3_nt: TGTGCCAGCAGTTCCGACAGGGTCGGGTATGGCTACACCTTC

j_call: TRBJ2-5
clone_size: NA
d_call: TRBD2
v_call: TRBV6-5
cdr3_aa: CASSSPTSGTETQYF
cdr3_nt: TGTGCCAGCAGTTCCCCGACTAGCGGGACTGAGACCCAGTACTTC

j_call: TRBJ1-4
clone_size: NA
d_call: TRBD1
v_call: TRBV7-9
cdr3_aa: CASSSGTGDEKLFF
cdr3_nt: TGTGCCAGCAGCTCCGGGACAGGGGATGAAAAACTGTTTTTT

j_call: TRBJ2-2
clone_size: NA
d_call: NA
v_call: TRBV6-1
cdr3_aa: CASNPTGITGELFF
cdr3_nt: TGTGCCAGCAACCCCACAGGCATCACCGGGGAGCTGTTTTTT

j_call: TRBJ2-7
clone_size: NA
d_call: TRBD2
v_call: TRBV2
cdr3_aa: CASTPLAGILYEQYF
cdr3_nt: TGTGCCAGCACTCCCCTAGCGGGCATACTCTACGAGCAGTACTTC

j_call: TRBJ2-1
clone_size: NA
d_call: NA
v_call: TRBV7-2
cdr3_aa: CASTAEPFSYNEQFF
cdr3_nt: TGTGCCTCAACGGCGGAACCTTTCTCCTACAATGAGCAGTTCTTC